This T cell receptor beta chain was identified during a study of Ad26.COV2.S vaccination and SARS-CoV-2 variants (dated by TCRdb to 2020 to 2023). With regard to the full study: Donors in the vaccine arm were drawn from COV1001, a phase I-IIa trial of Ad26.COV2.S in healthy adults that was multicentre, randomized, double-blind and placebo-controlled. Investigators remained blinded to trial group allocation during experiments and outcome assessment. The TCR-sequenced set comprised around 30 samples: some 19 Ad26.COV2.S vaccine recipients, 5 placebo recipients and 8 SARS-CoV-2 convalescent individuals. Participants in the trial were split at random into five groups of five each, receiving low-dose or high-dose Ad26.COV2.S once or twice, or else placebo on both occasions. TCRbeta repertoire sequencing served as the tool for gauging how specific and how broad the SARS-CoV-2-reactive T cell receptors were following Ad26.COV2.S vaccination. Ad26.COV2.S was administered intramuscularly at a dose of 5x10^10 or 1x10^11 viral particles, either as one shot or as two shots given 56 days apart.

Overall study results and their limits: Vaccine and placebo recipients had comparable non-spike TCR breadth, which fits with the vaccine containing only spike. The authors noted that the TCR breadth and depth analyses may have underestimated total T cell responses. After vaccination, spike-specific CD8+ and CD4+ T cell responses were reported to show substantial breadth. Spike-specific TCR breadth was higher in Ad26.COV2.S recipients than in placebo recipients (P = 0.0014). Comparing responses between vaccine doses or regimens was not something the study was powered to do.

This clone was seen once. Its binding antigen is unknown. One base away there is no much larger clone; base qualities are not given. TCRbeta CDR3 regions were sequenced with the immunoSEQ Assay. After extraction, genomic DNA underwent amplification by bias-controlled multiplex PCR, followed by high-throughput sequencing. Turning to the authors' computational methods: To quantify the absolute abundance of every unique TCRbeta CDR3 region, sequences were collapsed and filtered. T cell fraction was estimated by normalizing TCRbeta template counts to usable DNA, which was measured by amplifying reference genes present in all nucleated cells. Repertoire TCRs were annotated as SARS-CoV-2-specific when V gene, CDR3 amino acid sequence and J gene were exactly matched to a known reactive TCR set. MIRA supplied the reference SARS-CoV-2 TCR set, which was filtered for enrichment in COVID-19-positive ImmuneCODE repertoires so that public or cross-reactive TCRs were removed. Using the MIRA antigens, annotated TCRs were further analysed by specific ORF or by position within an ORF. Breadth was defined as the number of annotated unique rearrangements divided by the total number of unique productive rearrangements, and depth was defined as the summed frequency of the annotated unique rearrangements. Two-sided Wilcoxon rank-sum tests were used to compare TCR breadth between groups. TCRdb retrieved this table from immuneACCESS and kept in-frame rearrangements only. Not all clones are present; in checked studies, unresolved V genes account for under half, and no reason is known for the remainder. D and trimming were read from the DNA, whereas the V and J calls and clone size are those reported in that table. The table for this sample lists approximately 420,000 clones; approximately 90% of them were counted only once. 3.5% of the sample is taken by the ten largest.

The treatment or condition tag for this specimen amounts to: around 19 received Ad26.COV2.S at low or high dose, single or two shots; about 5 received placebo; per-sample allocation not given. Repertoires of vaccine and placebo recipients were sequenced from samples collected on day 63 after the first injection. Between 29 July and 7 August 2020, Cohort 1b enrolled some 25 adults aged 18-55 years at one site in Boston, USA. As a vaccine, Ad26.COV2.S was a replication-incompetent adenovirus type 26 vector that expressed a prefusion-stabilized SARS-CoV-2 spike protein derived from the original Wuhan strain. The specimen comprised peripheral blood, sampled in a trial of Ad26.COV2.S vaccine versus placebo. This clonotype was obtained from a person aged 18 to 59 who received the Ad26.COV2.S COVID-19 vaccine or a placebo.

Here is the DNA: TGTGCCAGCAGCTTACCAGACAGGTTTATGAACACTGAAGCTTTCTTT. It encodes CASSLPDRFMNTEAFF. The V gene is TRBV7-9 and the J gene is TRBJ1-1; the best D guess is TRBD1, with 6 bases matching. Per the germline V gene (reference sequence), SEHNR is the CDR1 and FQNEAQ is the CDR2. Cut back by 2 bases and 0 bases, the V and J ends lie 13 bases apart. The CDR3 runs 16 residues from the cysteine to the phenylalanine. Just the 48-base CDR3 DNA is kept, in frame starting at base 1.